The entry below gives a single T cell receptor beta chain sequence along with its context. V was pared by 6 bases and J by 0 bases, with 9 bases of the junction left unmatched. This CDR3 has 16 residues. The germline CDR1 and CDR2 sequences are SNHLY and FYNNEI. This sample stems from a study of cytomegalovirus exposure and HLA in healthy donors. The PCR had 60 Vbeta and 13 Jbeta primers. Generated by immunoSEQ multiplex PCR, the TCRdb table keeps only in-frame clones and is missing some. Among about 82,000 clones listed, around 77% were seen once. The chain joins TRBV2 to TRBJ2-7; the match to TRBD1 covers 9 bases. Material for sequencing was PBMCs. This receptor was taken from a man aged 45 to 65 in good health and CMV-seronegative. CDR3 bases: TGTGCCAGCAGGCAAACGGGGACAGGGAGCTCCTACGAGCAGTACTTC. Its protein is CASRQTGTGSSYEQYF.